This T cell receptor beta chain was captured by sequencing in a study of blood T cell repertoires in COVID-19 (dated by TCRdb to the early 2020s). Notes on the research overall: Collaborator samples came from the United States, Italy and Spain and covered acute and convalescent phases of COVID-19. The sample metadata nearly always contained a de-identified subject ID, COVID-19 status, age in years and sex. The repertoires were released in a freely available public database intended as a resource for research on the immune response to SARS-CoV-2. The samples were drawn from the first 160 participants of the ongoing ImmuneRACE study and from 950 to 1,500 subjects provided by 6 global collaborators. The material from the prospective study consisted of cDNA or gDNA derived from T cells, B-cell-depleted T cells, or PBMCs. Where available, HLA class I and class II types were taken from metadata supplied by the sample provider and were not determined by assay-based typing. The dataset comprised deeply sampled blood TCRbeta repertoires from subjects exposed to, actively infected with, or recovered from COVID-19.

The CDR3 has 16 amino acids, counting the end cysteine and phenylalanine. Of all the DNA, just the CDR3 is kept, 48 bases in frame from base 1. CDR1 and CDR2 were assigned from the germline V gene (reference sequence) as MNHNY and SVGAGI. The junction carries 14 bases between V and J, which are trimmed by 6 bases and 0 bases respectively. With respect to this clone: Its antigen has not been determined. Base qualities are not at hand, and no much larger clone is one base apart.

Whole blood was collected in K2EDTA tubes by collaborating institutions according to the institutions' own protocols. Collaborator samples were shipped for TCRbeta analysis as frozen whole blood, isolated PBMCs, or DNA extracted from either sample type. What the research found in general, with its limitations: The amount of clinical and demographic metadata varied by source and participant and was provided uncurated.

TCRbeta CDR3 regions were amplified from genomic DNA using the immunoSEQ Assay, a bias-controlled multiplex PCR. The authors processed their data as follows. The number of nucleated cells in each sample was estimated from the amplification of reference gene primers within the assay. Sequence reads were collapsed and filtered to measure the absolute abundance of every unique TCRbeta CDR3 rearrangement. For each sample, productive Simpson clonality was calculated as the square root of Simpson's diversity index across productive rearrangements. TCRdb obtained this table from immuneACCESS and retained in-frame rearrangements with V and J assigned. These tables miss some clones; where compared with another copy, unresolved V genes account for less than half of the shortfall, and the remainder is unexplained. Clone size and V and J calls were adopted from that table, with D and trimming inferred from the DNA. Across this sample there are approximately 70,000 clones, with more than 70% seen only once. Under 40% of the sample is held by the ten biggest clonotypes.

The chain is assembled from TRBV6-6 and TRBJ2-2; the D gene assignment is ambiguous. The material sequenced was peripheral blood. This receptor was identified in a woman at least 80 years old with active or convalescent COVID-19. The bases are TGTGCCAGCAGCCCTACCCGGGTCGCGAACACCGGGGAGCTGTTTTTT. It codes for CASSPTRVANTGELFF.